This is a list of T cell receptor beta chains from one sample in a study of T-cell memory formation after mild COVID-19. MiXCR was run by TCRdb on the 5' RACE reads, yielding one entry per CDR3 protein. Of fewer than 350,000 distinct CDR3 sequences listed, roughly an eighth are singletons. Specimen: PBMCs or a T cell subset sorted from them (not recorded which). The receptors were gathered from a man younger than 30 who had mild COVID-19 (a few samples of this study predate the infection). Cell type and time point are not known. CDR3s include the opening cysteine and the closing phenylalanine or tryptophan. Each record gives: D gene, V gene, clone size, J gene, CDR3 DNA, CDR3 protein. D genes are given only for firm matches. Size tells how often a clone was seen (once, few, many) or the class of an expanded clone, and some rows leave it out.

>.|TRBV7-8|.|TRBJ1-2
TGTGCCAGCAGCTTAGGGCCCGGGGCATCTCATGGCTACACCTTC
CASSLGPGASHGYTF
>.|TRBV4-1|many|TRBJ2-7
TGCGCCAGCAGTCAGACGAGGGGGACCTACGAGCAGTACTTC
CASSQTRGTYEQYF
>.|TRBV12-3/TRBV12-4|.|TRBJ1-5
TGTGCCAGCAGTTCTTGGACCTATAGCAATCAGCCCCAGCATTTT
CASSSWTYSNQPQHF
>.|TRBV6-2/TRBV6-3|.|TRBJ1-3
TGTGCCAGCAGTTACTCGAGACAGCACTCTGGAAACACCATATATTTT
CASSYSRQHSGNTIYF
>.|TRBV3-1|few|TRBJ2-2
TGTGCCAGCAGCCAAGGGTTGGGGACCGGGGAGCTGTTTTTT
CASSQGLGTGELFF
>TRBD2|TRBV29-1|.|TRBJ2-1
TGCAGCGTTGTCGGGACTAGCGGGCGAGTCTCCTACAATGAGCAGTTCTTC
CSVVGTSGRVSYNEQFF
>.|TRBV6-4|.|TRBJ2-4
TGTGCCAGCAGTACCCCCGGGAACCCAGAAGCCAAAAACATTCAGTACTTC
CASSTPGNPEAKNIQYF
>TRBD2|TRBV12-3/TRBV12-4|many|TRBJ2-1
TGTGCCAGCAGGATAGCGGGGGGGTACAATGAGCAGTTCTTC
CASRIAGGYNEQFF
>.|TRBV5-6|.|TRBJ2-4
TGTGCCAGCAGCTGGCGGGACAGCAAAAACATTCAGTACTTC
CASSWRDSKNIQYF
>.|TRBV12-3/TRBV12-4|few|TRBJ2-5
TGTGCCAGCAGTTTAGTTCCCCCAGGGTGGGAGACCCAGTACTTC
CASSLVPPGWETQYF
>TRBD2|TRBV15|.|TRBJ2-3
TGTGCCACCAGCAGAGAGTCTTGGGGGGGGCAGTATTTT
CATSRESWGGQYF
>.|TRBV6-2/TRBV6-3|few|TRBJ2-5
TGTGCCAGCAGTTACATAGGGGTAGCCCAGTACTTC
CASSYIGVAQYF
>TRBD1|TRBV20-1|few|TRBJ1-6
TGCAGTGCTAGGAAAGACAGGGCCAGCTATAATTCACCCCTCCACTTT
CSARKDRASYNSPLHF
>.|TRBV7-2|few|TRBJ2-2
TGTGCCAGCGCCGGCGGGGAGAGGGGGCCCGGGGAGCTGTTTTTT
CASAGGERGPGELFF
>.|TRBV2|.|TRBJ2-5
TGTGCCAGCAGTGGGACCAGGGTTCGGGAGACCCAGTACTTC
CASSGTRVRETQYF
>TRBD1|TRBV2|.|TRBJ2-7
TGTGCCAGAGGGACAGGGGGATACGAGCAGTACTTC
CARGTGGYEQYF
>.|TRBV30|few|TRBJ2-1
TGTGCCTGGAGTGTGACGTACAATGAGCAGTTCTTC
CAWSVTYNEQFF
>TRBD2|TRBV9|few|TRBJ2-3
TGTGCCAGCAGCGTTTTGCGGGGGGGCAGAAGCACAGATACGCAGTATTTT
CASSVLRGGRSTDTQYF
>.|TRBV7-3|few|TRBJ1-2
TGTGCCAGCAGCCACCCCGGGGGTGTTGGCTACACCTTC
CASSHPGGVGYTF
>TRBD1|TRBV7-2|few|TRBJ1-2
TGTGCCAGCAGCTCCGAACAGGGGGCTGCGGGGGGCTACACCTTC
CASSSEQGAAGGYTF
>.|TRBV4-2|.|TRBJ1-1
TGTGCCAGCAGCCAAGGCAGGGATGAAGCTTTCTTT
CASSQGRDEAFF
>TRBD1|TRBV7-9|few|TRBJ1-4
TGTGCCAGCAGCGCGGGACAGGGGGAAAATGAAAAACTGTTTTTT
CASSAGQGENEKLFF
>TRBD1|TRBV4-1|.|TRBJ1-5
TGCGCCAGCAGCCAGATAGACAGGGGGGATCAGCCCCAGCATTTT
CASSQIDRGDQPQHF
>TRBD1|TRBV2|few|TRBJ1-1
TGTGCCAGCAGTGAGGGACAGGGGATCAACACTGAAGCTTTCTTT
CASSEGQGINTEAFF
>TRBD2|TRBV12-3/TRBV12-4|few|TRBJ2-3
TGTGCCAGCAGTGGGGGGGTCAGCACAGATACGCAGTATTTT
CASSGGVSTDTQYF
>.|TRBV20-1|few|TRBJ2-3
TGCAGTGCTTTGCCCGAAAGCACAGATACGCAGTATTTT
CSALPESTDTQYF
>TRBD2|TRBV5-1|.|TRBJ2-3
TGCGCCAGCACCCCCGAGCCTAGCGGGTTGACGGGGGATACGCAGTATTTT
CASTPEPSGLTGDTQYF
>.|TRBV10-3|few|TRBJ1-5
TGTGCCATCAGGGAGGGCCTCAATCAGCCCCAGCATTTT
CAIREGLNQPQHF
>.|TRBV4-1|.|TRBJ1-5
TGCGCCAGCAGCCAAGATTGGAAAGGCAATCAGCCCCAGCATTTT
CASSQDWKGNQPQHF
>TRBD1|TRBV5-6|.|TRBJ1-1
TGTGCCAGCAGCCATAACAGGACCAGGACAGGGCGGCTTCTTGCGGAATCTGAAGCTTTCTTT
CASSHNRTRTGRLLAESEAFF
>.|TRBV7-3|many|TRBJ2-5
TGTGCCAGCAGCTCCTATCTAGGAAAGACCCAGTACTTC
CASSSYLGKTQYF
>.|TRBV3-1|.|TRBJ2-5
TGTGCCAGCAGCCAAGGGTTGGGGGTTCAAGAGACCCAGTACTTC
CASSQGLGVQETQYF
>.|TRBV27|many|TRBJ1-5
TGTGCCAGCAGTTGGGGGGGCAATCAGCCCCAGCATTTT
CASSWGGNQPQHF
>.|TRBV6-6|.|TRBJ2-6
TGTGCCAGCAGCCTATCCCCCCACCTCTCTGGGGCCAACGTCCTGACTTTC
CASSLSPHLSGANVLTF
>.|TRBV4-1|.|TRBJ2-7
TGCGCCAGCAGCCAAGGAGGGCACGAGCAGTACTTC
CASSQGGHEQYF
>TRBD1|TRBV10-2|.|TRBJ2-1
TGCGCCAGCAGAGGGACAGGGAACCTCAATGAGCAGTTCTTC
CASRGTGNLNEQFF
>.|TRBV25-1|few|TRBJ2-5
TGTGCCACCAAGGACAGAACCCAAGAGACCCAGTACTTC
CATKDRTQETQYF
>TRBD1|TRBV9|.|TRBJ2-3
TGTGCCAGCAGCATGAGACAGGGGTATACGCAGTATTTT
CASSMRQGYTQYF
>TRBD1|TRBV7-9|few|TRBJ1-6
TGTGCCAGCAGCTCCGGGACAGGGCATTCACCCCTCCACTTT
CASSSGTGHSPLHF
>TRBD1|TRBV4-3|many|TRBJ1-1
TGCGCCAGCAGCCAATTGACAGGGGGCACTGAAGCTTTCTTT
CASSQLTGGTEAFF
>.|TRBV5-1|few|TRBJ1-5
TGCGCCAGCAGCTTGGAGGGCTATCAGCCCCAGCATTTT
CASSLEGYQPQHF
>TRBD2|TRBV5-6|few|TRBJ2-5
TGTGCCAGCAGCGCACTAGCGGGTGAGACCCAGTACTTC
CASSALAGETQYF
>.|TRBV29-1|.|TRBJ2-2
TGCAGCGTTGAATCATGGGACACCGGGGAGCTGTTTTTT
CSVESWDTGELFF
>TRBD2|TRBV4-1|few|TRBJ2-2
TGCGCCAGCAGCCAAGATCTCCTAGCGGGGGGGCCGTACACCGGGGAGCTGTTTTTT
CASSQDLLAGGPYTGELFF
>.|TRBV5-1|.|TRBJ1-1
TGCGCCAGCAGCCTAGCACCCGGCGGCCCAAGTAGGAACACTGAAGCTTTCTTT
CASSLAPGGPSRNTEAFF
>TRBD2|TRBV3-1|.|TRBJ2-2
TGTGCCAGCAGCAAGGGACTAGCGGGGGGCCCGAACACCGGGGAGCTGTTTTTT
CASSKGLAGGPNTGELFF
>.|TRBV20-1|few|TRBJ1-2
TGCAGTGCTACGAGCAGGCGCTATGGCTACACCTTC
CSATSRRYGYTF
>TRBD1|TRBV7-2|few|TRBJ2-2
TGTGCCAGCAGCTTGGGCCGGACAGGGTCGAGGACCGGGGAGCTGTTTTTT
CASSLGRTGSRTGELFF
>.|TRBV6-6|.|TRBJ2-1
TGTGCCAGCAGTCGCACCGGGACGACAATGATAAAGCAGTTCTTC
CASSRTGTTMIKQFF
>TRBD2|TRBV28|many|TRBJ2-1
TGTGCCAGCAGTTTCGGGACTAGAGTGTATGAGCAGTTCTTC
CASSFGTRVYEQFF
>.|TRBV7-9|few|TRBJ2-2
TGTGCCAGCGGGGGCACCGGGGAGCTGTTTTTT
CASGGTGELFF
>.|TRBV29-1|few|TRBJ1-1
TGCAGCGTTGTCGGAGAACAGGGTGTTACTGAAGCTTTCTTT
CSVVGEQGVTEAFF
>.|TRBV11-2|.|TRBJ2-2
TGTGCCAGCAGGGCTTTAAACACCGGGGAGCTGTTTTTT
CASRALNTGELFF
>.|TRBV7-2|few|TRBJ1-5
TGTGCCAGCAGAATCGGGGATCAGCCCCAGCATTTT
CASRIGDQPQHF
>TRBD1|TRBV5-4|few|TRBJ2-3
TGTGCCAGCAGCCCCGGGACAGGGCGCACAGATACGCAGTATTTT
CASSPGTGRTDTQYF
>TRBD1|TRBV7-2|few|TRBJ2-2
TGTGCCAGCAGCTTCCGAGTCGACAGGGGGAACACCGGGGAGCTGTTTTTT
CASSFRVDRGNTGELFF
>.|TRBV7-2|few|TRBJ2-5
TGTGCCAGCAGCTTAGTTGGAATCCAAGAGACCCAGTACTTC
CASSLVGIQETQYF
>.|TRBV18|.|TRBJ2-3
TGTGCCAGCTCACCACGGCGGGGATCTAGCACAGATACGCAGTATTTT
CASSPRRGSSTDTQYF
>.|TRBV7-2|many|TRBJ2-3
TGTGCCAGCAGCGCGTACGTGTCGGATACGCAGTATTTT
CASSAYVSDTQYF